The text below deals with one T cell receptor beta chain. In the original workflow: How many nucleated cells were present was estimated from reference gene primer amplification. This table comes from immunoSEQ multiplex PCR, and its TCRdb copy is limited to in-frame clones, with some not included. V and J calls and clone size are those listed in that table; D and trimming were worked out from the DNA. This sample has 45,000 or so clones; roughly 90% occur once, and the top ten carry 8% to 10%. This entry is derived from a study of blood T cell repertoires in COVID-19. Study as a whole: The origin of the acute and convalescent COVID-19 samples was the United States, Italy and Spain. PBMCs, B-cell-depleted T cells, or T cells provided the cDNA or gDNA that made up the material.

The germline V gene has CDR1 SGHDN and CDR2 FVKESK. The V segment lost 3 bases and the J segment 2 bases; nucleotides outside the gene matches: 6. CDR3 length equals 16 residues. Material for sequencing was peripheral blood. This clonotype was sampled from an elderly woman with active COVID-19. The V and J genes are TRBV14 and TRBJ2-1; TRBD1 aligns across 8 bases. The CDR3 is CASSHRTGSAYNEQFF. In DNA, the CDR3 is TGTGCCAGCAGCCACCGGACAGGGTCCGCCTACAATGAGCAGTTCTTC.